The 15 T cell receptor beta chains presented below share a single source sample, sequenced in a study of control samples from healthy donors and cancer patients. Assay used: immunoSEQ multiplex PCR; TCRdb lists only in-frame clones, some missing. The data show some 250,000 clones, roughly 82% seen once. The sequenced sample was PBMCs. These TCRs come from a woman aged 60-75 years with lung cancer.

Comment on this clone: A junction end diverges from the germline sequence, so it may reflect a read error. The chain employs TRBV18 and TRBJ2-7, with 7 bases matching TRBD1. The germline V gene has CDR1 KGHSH and CDR2 LQKENI. This CDR3 comprises 13 residues. For the CDR3, the DNA is TGTGCCAGCTCTCGAGGGGGCTCCAACGAGCAGTACTTC. Amino acid sequence: CASSRGGSNEQYF.

The chain employs TRBV3-1 (or the pseudogene TRBV3-2) and TRBJ2-5, with D tentatively TRBD2 (6 bases). Germline values: CDR1 LGHDT, CDR2 YNNKEL (reference sequence). The CDR3 spans 14 residues. V lost 0 bases and J lost 5, with 10 bases in between. CDR3 DNA sequence: TGTGCCAGCAGCCAAGACGTCGGAGGGGAGACCCAGTACTTC. It specifies CASSQDVGGETQYF.

The chain couples TRBV9 to TRBJ1-2; 8 bases are shared with TRBD1. This CDR3 contains 16 residues. The germline V gene has CDR1 SGDLS and CDR2 YYNGEE. Trimming cost V 1 base and J 7 bases; bases outside gene matches: 12. The DNA for the CDR3 is TGTGCCAGCAGCGTACTAGGGACGACAGGGGCGGGTGGCTACACCTTC. This translates into CASSVLGTTGAGGYTF. The variable domain in full, completed from reference TRBV9 and TRBJ1-2, reads DSGVTQTPKHLITATGQRVTLRCSPRSGDLSVYWYQQSLDQGLQFLIQYYNGEERAKGNILERFSAQQFPDLHSELNLSSLELGDSALYFCASSVLGTTGAGGYTFGSGTRLTVV.

This rearrangement joins TRBV14 to TRBJ1-6; D is possibly TRBD1 (6 bases). V lost 1 base, J lost 10 bases, and 11 bases lay in between. The germline V gene encodes CDR1 SGHDN and CDR2 FVKESK. The CDR3 is 14 residues long. The CDR3 here is CASSQGTAFSPLHF. The DNA for the CDR3 is TGTGCCAGCAGCCAAGGGACAGCATTCTCACCCCTCCACTTT.

Regarding this clone: One end of the junction varies from germline; a read error may be responsible. This chain connects TRBV7-7 to TRBJ2-1, with 9 bases fitting TRBD2. This CDR3 is 17 amino acids long. CDR1 is SSHAT and CDR2 is FNYEAQ in the germline V gene (reference sequence). CDR3 amino acids: CASSLAGGGVPGNEQFF. The DNA for the CDR3 is TGTGCTAGCAGCTTAGCGGGCGGGGGGGTTCCCGGGAATGAGCAGTTCTTC.

The chain couples TRBV28 to TRBJ1-2; weak D call: TRBD1 (6 bases). CDR1 is MDHEN and CDR2 is SYDVKM in the germline V gene. V dropped 2 bases and J dropped 3 bases, with 10 bases sitting between them. The CDR3 covers 14 residues. CDR3 bases: TGTGCCAGCAGTTTACAGGGGTTCGACTATGGCTACACCTTC. As protein: CASSLQGFDYGYTF.

The rearrangement uses TRBV6-6 and TRBJ1-2, with 7 bases fitting TRBD1. The CDR3 runs 14 residues. Looked up from germline, CDR1 is MNHNY and CDR2 is SVGAGI (reference sequence). J gave up 8 bases and V 0 bases, and 6 bases lay outside the gene matches. DNA of the CDR3: TGTGCCAGCAGTTACTCGGACAGGTACCACGGCTACACCTTC. It codes for CASSYSDRYHGYTF.

The chain links TRBV19 to TRBJ2-7; TRBD2 is a possible D gene (6 bases). The CDR3 covers 13 residues. V dropped 3 bases and J dropped 2 bases, with 8 bases sitting between them. Germline V gene data show CDR1 as LNHDA and CDR2 as SQIVND (reference sequence). CDR3 region: CASSMGLTYEQYF. The CDR3 DNA is TGTGCCAGTAGTATGGGACTTACCTACGAGCAGTACTTC.

This clone was observed once. V usage is TRBV24-1 and J usage is TRBJ2-7; the D gene could be TRBD1 or TRBD2 (5 bases each). This CDR3 comprises 13 residues. Trimming shortened V by 7 bases and J by 0 bases, and 9 bases separated the two germline ends. Germline V gene lookup returns CDR1 KGHDR and CDR2 SFDVKD. CDR3 sequence reads: CATRAGTSYEQYF. CDR3 in DNA: TGTGCCACCAGAGCTGGGACCTCCTACGAGCAGTACTTC.

The CDR3 DNA follows: TGTGCCAGCAGTTGGCGACAGGGCTCTAATGAAAAACTGTTTTTT. Translated, it gives CASSWRQGSNEKLFF. The rearrangement uses TRBV6-5 and TRBJ1-4, with 7 bases identical to TRBD1. Per germline, CDR1 MNHEY and CDR2 SVGAGI. The CDR3 loop spans 15 amino acids. J lost 3 bases, V lost 4 bases, and 5 bases had no gene match.

This clone was observed once. The chain uses TRBV10-1 and TRBJ2-1; no reliable D call. V lost 6 bases and J lost 8, with 8 bases in between. This CDR3 is 11 amino acids long. The germline V gene has CDR1 WNHNN and CDR2 SYGVQD (reference sequence). The CDR3 spells CASSPSYEQFF. The CDR3 DNA is TGCGCCAGCAGCCCCTCATATGAGCAGTTCTTC.

This chain links TRBV29-1 with TRBJ1-1, with D unresolved. The germline V gene has CDR1 SQVTM and CDR2 ANQGSEA. V shed 3 bases and J shed 1 base, with 12 bases lying between them. CDR3 length equals 14 residues. CDR3 DNA sequence: TGCAGCGTTGACGGCAGCTATAGGAACACTGAAGCTTTCTTT. Translating gives CSVDGSYRNTEAFF.

This sequence joins TRBV6-1 and TRBJ1-5; no reliable D call. The CDR3 is made up of 14 amino acids. With 3 bases removed from V and 5 bases from J, the gap between germline ends came to 11 bases. Germline V gene sequence: CDR1 MNHNS, CDR2 SASEGT. The CDR3 region has the DNA TGTGCCAGCAGTGAGCGGGGTAATCATCAGCCCCAGCATTTT. It encodes CASSERGNHQPQHF.

The chain links TRBV11-2 to TRBJ1-6; D gene unclear. The V gene lost 2 bases and the J gene lost 9 bases, with 14 bases spanning the gap. In germline, CDR1 is SGHAT, CDR2 FQNNGV. There are 15 residues in the CDR3. CDR3 protein: CASSLSPGGGSPLHF. The CDR3 nucleotides are TGTGCCAGCAGCTTAAGTCCGGGTGGAGGTTCACCCCTCCACTTT. Together with reference TRBV11-2 and TRBJ1-6, the CDR3 gives the full variable domain: EAGVAQSPRYKIIEKRQSVAFWCNPISGHATLYWYQQILGQGPKLLIQFQNNGVVDDSQLPKDRFSAERLKGVDSTLKIQPAKLEDSAVYLCASSLSPGGGSPLHFGNGTRLTVT.

The V gene is TRBV4-1, the J gene TRBJ2-7; tentatively, D is TRBD2 (8 bases). V gave up 4 bases and J gave up 4 bases, with 14 bases separating them. The CDR3 runs to 14 residues. Germline V gene data show CDR1 as MGHRA and CDR2 as YSYEKL. CDR3 DNA: TGCGCCAGCAGCCCGACAGGGACTAGTTACGAGCAGTACTTC. It is translated as CASSPTGTSYEQYF.